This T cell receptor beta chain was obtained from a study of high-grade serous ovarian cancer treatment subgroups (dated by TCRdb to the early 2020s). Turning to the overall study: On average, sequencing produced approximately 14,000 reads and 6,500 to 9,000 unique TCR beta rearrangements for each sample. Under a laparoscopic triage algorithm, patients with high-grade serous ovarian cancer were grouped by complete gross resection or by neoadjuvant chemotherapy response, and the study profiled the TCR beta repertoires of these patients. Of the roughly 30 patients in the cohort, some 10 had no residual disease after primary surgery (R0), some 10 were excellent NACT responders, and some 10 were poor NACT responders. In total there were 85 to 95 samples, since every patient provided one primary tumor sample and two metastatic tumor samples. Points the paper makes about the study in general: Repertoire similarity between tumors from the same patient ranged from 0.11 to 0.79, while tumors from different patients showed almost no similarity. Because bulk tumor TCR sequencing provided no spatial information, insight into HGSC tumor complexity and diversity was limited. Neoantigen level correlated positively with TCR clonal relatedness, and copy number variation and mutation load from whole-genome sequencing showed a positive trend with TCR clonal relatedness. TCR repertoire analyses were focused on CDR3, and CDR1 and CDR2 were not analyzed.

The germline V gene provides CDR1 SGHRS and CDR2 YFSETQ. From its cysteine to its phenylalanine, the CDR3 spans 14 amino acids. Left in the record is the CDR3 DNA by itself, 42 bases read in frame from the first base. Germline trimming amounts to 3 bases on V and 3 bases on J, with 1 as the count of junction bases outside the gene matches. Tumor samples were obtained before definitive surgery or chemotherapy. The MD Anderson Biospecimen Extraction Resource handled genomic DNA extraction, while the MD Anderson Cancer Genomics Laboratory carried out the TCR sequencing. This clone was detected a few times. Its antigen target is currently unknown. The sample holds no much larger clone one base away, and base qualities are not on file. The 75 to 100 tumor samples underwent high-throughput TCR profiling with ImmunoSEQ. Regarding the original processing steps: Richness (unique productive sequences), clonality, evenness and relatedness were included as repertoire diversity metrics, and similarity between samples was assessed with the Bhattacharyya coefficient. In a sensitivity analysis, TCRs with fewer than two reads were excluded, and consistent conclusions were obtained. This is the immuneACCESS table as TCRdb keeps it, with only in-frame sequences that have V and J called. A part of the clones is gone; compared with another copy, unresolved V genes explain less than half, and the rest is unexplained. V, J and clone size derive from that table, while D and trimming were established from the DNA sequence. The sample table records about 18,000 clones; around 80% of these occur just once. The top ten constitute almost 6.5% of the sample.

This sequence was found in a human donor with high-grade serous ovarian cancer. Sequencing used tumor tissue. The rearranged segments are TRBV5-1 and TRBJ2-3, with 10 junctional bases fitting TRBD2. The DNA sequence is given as TGCGCCAGCAGCTCGACTAGCGGGACAGATACGCAGTATTTT. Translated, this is CASSSTSGTDTQYF.